The T cell receptor beta chain described here comes from a study of identical twins. Overall study findings and caveats: Twin-shared out-of-frame alpha sequences were enriched for low generation probability. The conclusions drew on cross-sectional statistical analysis instead of tracking the same donors.

TCRdb re-called the 5' RACE reads with MiXCR, one entry per CDR3 protein. The sample carries under 900,000 distinct CDR3 sequences, about 20% recorded once. This clonotype was recorded a few times. Its antigen remains unidentified. A further study also used this sample, focusing on T cells expressing NK-cell markers. That work adds: Seven HCMV-seropositive donors and one seronegative donor made up the eight sequenced donors.

The TCR was taken from a woman aged 18-35 years in good health. The sequencing sample was made of PBMCs.

CDR3 protein: CATSDPGFNEQFF. The CDR3 nucleotides are TGTGCCACCAGTGACCCCGGGTTCAATGAGCAGTTCTTC. V and J are TRBV24-1 and TRBJ2-1, with D unclear. The germline V gene encodes CDR1 KGHDR and CDR2 SFDVKD. The CDR3 is made up of 13 amino acids. The germline V and J ends were trimmed by 4 bases and 6 bases, with 9 bases remaining between them.